Listed below are T cell receptor beta chains from one sample, sequenced in a study of graft-versus-host responses after intestinal transplantation. The repertoire was sequenced with immunoSEQ multiplex PCR; TCRdb's copy has only in-frame clones and lacks some. The sample includes about 25,000 clones, 90% to 95% of them seen just once. The specimen was PBMCs, collected around 30 days after intestinal transplant. The receptors here all came from a human patient who received an intestinal transplant, so some T cells may come from the graft donor. CDR3s include the opening cysteine and the closing phenylalanine or tryptophan. Fields, in order: CDR3 length, J gene, clone size, V gene, CDR3 protein. Expanded clones get a size class; other rows say once, few or many, or leave the size out.

len: 13; j_gene: TRBJ1-5; abundance: .; v_gene: TRBV6-1; CDR3aa: CASKHLSNQPQHF
len: 14; j_gene: TRBJ2-5; abundance: .; v_gene: TRBV5-6; CDR3aa: CASSWDRTWETQYF
len: 15; j_gene: TRBJ1-1; abundance: .; v_gene: TRBV4-1; CDR3aa: CASSHPGTGVTEAFF
len: 15; j_gene: TRBJ2-1; abundance: .; v_gene: TRBV9; CDR3aa: CASSVEGGIYNEQFF
len: 15; j_gene: TRBJ1-5; abundance: .; v_gene: TRBV6-5; CDR3aa: CASSNRGRMDQPQHF
len: 12; j_gene: TRBJ1-3; abundance: .; v_gene: TRBV6-6; CDR3aa: CANPYLRNTIYF
len: 14; j_gene: TRBJ1-2; abundance: .; v_gene: TRBV28; CDR3aa: CASTSWDPNYGYTF
len: 13; j_gene: TRBJ1-2; abundance: few; v_gene: TRBV6-1; CDR3aa: CASSEASGYGYTF
len: 13; j_gene: TRBJ1-2; abundance: .; v_gene: TRBV10-3; CDR3aa: CAISESGDYGYTF
len: 15; j_gene: TRBJ1-4; abundance: .; v_gene: TRBV19; CDR3aa: CASRTTTVRNEKLFF
len: 14; j_gene: TRBJ2-5; abundance: .; v_gene: TRBV5-8; CDR3aa: CASSLKQVEETQYF
len: 13; j_gene: TRBJ2-3; abundance: .; v_gene: TRBV27; CDR3aa: CASSFGLTDTQYF
len: 14; j_gene: .; abundance: .; v_gene: TRBV6-5; CDR3aa: CASSLGHNSYEQYF
len: 15; j_gene: TRBJ1-2; abundance: .; v_gene: TRBV27; CDR3aa: CASSLNRESNYGYTF
len: 16; j_gene: TRBJ1-1; abundance: once; v_gene: TRBV27; CDR3aa: CASSLLAGAPSTEAFF
len: 14; j_gene: TRBJ2-7; abundance: .; v_gene: TRBV11-2; CDR3aa: CASSFGTAGYEQYF
len: 11; j_gene: TRBJ2-5; abundance: .; v_gene: TRBV5-6; CDR3aa: CASTLGETQYF
len: 14; j_gene: TRBJ2-2; abundance: .; v_gene: TRBV7-6; CDR3aa: CASSLGGNTGELFF
len: 15; j_gene: TRBJ2-7; abundance: .; v_gene: TRBV5-8; CDR3aa: CASSLAGSVGYEQYF
len: 15; j_gene: TRBJ1-2; abundance: .; v_gene: TRBV7-9; CDR3aa: CASSPPGEPRQGYTF
len: 12; j_gene: TRBJ2-2; abundance: once; v_gene: TRBV6-5; CDR3aa: CASSFSTGELFF
len: 15; j_gene: TRBJ1-2; abundance: .; v_gene: TRBV4-1; CDR3aa: CASSQPGQGDYGYTF
len: 12; j_gene: TRBJ1-6; abundance: .; v_gene: TRBV7-9; CDR3aa: CASSFLDSPLHF
len: 15; j_gene: TRBJ2-5; abundance: .; v_gene: TRBV5-1; CDR3aa: CASSWKTSGGETQYF
len: 15; j_gene: TRBJ1-6; abundance: .; v_gene: TRBV19; CDR3aa: CASRTPGQGNSPLHF
len: 16; j_gene: TRBJ2-7; abundance: .; v_gene: TRBV5-1; CDR3aa: CASSPRGDSLGYEQYF
len: 15; j_gene: TRBJ2-7; abundance: .; v_gene: TRBV2; CDR3aa: CASSELLGTNYEQYF
len: 12; j_gene: TRBJ1-5; abundance: .; v_gene: TRBV28; CDR3aa: CATGQKNQPQHF
len: 14; j_gene: TRBJ1-2; abundance: .; v_gene: TRBV18; CDR3aa: CASSPNESGSGYTF
len: 15; j_gene: TRBJ1-2; abundance: .; v_gene: TRBV4-3; CDR3aa: CASSQDRGVSAGYTF
len: 15; j_gene: TRBJ1-1; abundance: .; v_gene: TRBV5-1; CDR3aa: CASSLGTGLTREAFF
len: 15; j_gene: TRBJ1-6; abundance: .; v_gene: TRBV6-1; CDR3aa: CASSGITTYNSPLHF
len: 15; j_gene: TRBJ2-5; abundance: .; v_gene: TRBV4-1; CDR3aa: CASSQEGLVGETQYF